The 14 T cell receptor beta chains below come from one sample, sequenced in a study of human T cells and chemical hapten exposure. Time point meaning: pre-sensitization, week 0. Stated treatment: therapeutic diphenylcyclopropenone sensitization with weekly scalp DPC. TCRdb ran MiXCR on the RACE reads and lists one entry per CDR3 protein. The data contain roughly 120,000 distinct CDR3 sequences, roughly 12% of them singletons. Here the sequenced sample was whole blood, taken in connection with sensitization to the hapten diphenylcyclopropenone (DPC). These receptors were taken from a woman under 30 with alopecia areata. Some clones in this sample may be carry-over from other donors' samples.

The V and J genes are TRBV7-2 and TRBJ1-5; no definite D call. This CDR3 contains 13 residues. Trimming cost V 2 bases and J 5 bases, with 7 bases left between them. Per germline, CDR1 SGHTA and CDR2 FQGNSA. CDR3 region: CASSLRGHQPQHF. The CDR3 DNA is TGTGCCAGCAGCTTACGCGGCCATCAGCCCCAGCATTTT.

This chain links TRBV6-6 with TRBJ2-7, with a tentative D call TRBD1 (6 bases). Per the germline V gene, CDR1 is MNHNY and CDR2 is SVGAGI (reference sequence). V was cut by 4 bases and J by 5 bases, with 12 bases left in between. This CDR3 spans 13 amino acids. The CDR3 loop is CASSWGQENEQYF. The CDR3 nucleotides are TGTGCCAGCAGTTGGGGACAAGAGAACGAGCAGTACTTC.

This rearrangement joins TRBV29-1 to TRBJ2-1; D perhaps matches TRBD1 (5 bases). The germline gives CDR1 SQVTM, CDR2 ANQGSEA. With 6 bases removed from V and 9 bases from J, the gap between germline ends came to 15 bases. The CDR3 loop spans 12 amino acids. CDR3 nucleotide sequence: TGCAGCGTGGGGTCAGGGTCCGGTGAGCAGTTCTTC. This gives the protein CSVGSGSGEQFF.

This chain connects TRBV29-1 to TRBJ2-7; D is uncertain. CDR1 is SQVTM, CDR2 ANQGSEA, per germline. The CDR3 has 10 amino acids. Between the trimmed V and J ends, which lost 4 bases and 6 bases, there was a span of 7 bases. CDR3 bases: TGCAGCGTTGCGGCGTGCGAGCAGTACTTC. It translates to CSVAACEQYF.

Ten or more counts support this clonotype. J is TRBJ1-2 and V is TRBV29-1, with D unresolved. CDR1 and CDR2 from the germline V gene are SQVTM and ANQGSEA. There are 11 residues in the CDR3. V lost 1 base and J lost 5, with 5 bases in between. The CDR3 DNA reads TGCAGCGTTGAAGGGCCGTATGGCTACACCTTC. Amino acids: CSVEGPYGYTF.

This clonotype has only a few counts. The gene calls are TRBV16 and TRBJ1-2; D perhaps matches TRBD1 (5 bases). From germline, CDR1 is KGHSY and CDR2 FQNENV. The CDR3 runs to 13 residues. Between the trimmed V and J ends, which lost 4 bases and 4 bases, there was a span of 10 bases. The CDR3 reads CASSLQGIYGYTF. Written as DNA, the CDR3 is TGTGCCAGCAGCCTCCAGGGTATCTATGGCTACACCTTC.

The rearrangement links TRBV2 to TRBJ1-6; TRBD1 matches at 7 bases. CDR3 size: 15 residues. Germline-derived CDR1 and CDR2 are SNHLY and FYNNEI. With V trimmed by 7 bases and J by 8 bases, 11 bases remained unmatched. The CDR3 sequence: CASNPDRAPDSPLHF. For the CDR3, the DNA is TGTGCCAGCAACCCAGACAGGGCTCCGGATTCACCCCTCCACTTT.

The gene calls are TRBV29-1 and TRBJ1-4; D is uncertain. V lost 5 bases and J 3 bases, leaving 13 bases between the germline ends. Per the germline V gene, CDR1 is SQVTM and CDR2 is ANQGSEA. This CDR3 spans 14 amino acids. This CDR3 is CSVHKGAANEKLFF. The DNA for the CDR3 is TGCAGCGTTCATAAGGGCGCGGCTAATGAAAAACTGTTTTTT.

This chain connects TRBV5-1 to TRBJ2-7; 7 nucleotides align to TRBD1. The V segment lost 5 bases and the J segment 1 base; nucleotides outside the gene matches: 6. The germline V gene encodes CDR1 SGHRS and CDR2 YFSETQ. The CDR3 consists of 14 residues. The CDR3 DNA sequence: TGCGCCAGCAGTGGGATGGGACAGTCCTACGAGCAGTACTTC. Translated, it gives CASSGMGQSYEQYF.

This clonotype was seen at least ten times. The rearrangement uses TRBV12-3 or TRBV12-4 and TRBJ1-6; the D gene is possibly TRBD1 (5 bases). The germline V and J ends were trimmed by 5 bases and 6 bases, with 11 bases remaining between them. The CDR3 runs to 14 residues. The CDR3 nucleotides are TGTGCCAGCAGTCGCCGGGGGGGTAATTCACCCCTCCACTTT. The encoded protein is CASSRRGGNSPLHF.

This clonotype has a count of ten or more. The V and J genes are TRBV21-1 and TRBJ2-7; TRBD2, the D gene given by the table, was not confirmed from the DNA. TRBV21-1 is assigned pseudogene status. The CDR3 length is 13 residues. The CDR3 here is CASSKDLGEEQYF. CDR3 sequence (DNA): TGTGCCAGCAGCAAAGATTTGGGAGAAGAGCAGTACTTC.

The sample holds many counts of this clonotype. The chain couples TRBV18 to TRBJ2-7; D is possibly TRBD2 (6 bases). V was pared by 6 bases and J by 3 bases, with 12 bases between. The CDR3 contains 13 residues. Germline V gene data show CDR1 as KGHSH and CDR2 as LQKENI. CDR3 sequence: CASSPPGDYEQYF. In DNA, the CDR3 is TGTGCCAGCTCTCCCCCGGGAGACTACGAGCAGTACTTC. Complete variable domain (other parts from reference TRBV18 and TRBJ2-7): NAGVMQNPRHLVRRRGQEARLRCSPMKGHSHVYWYRQLPEEGLKFMVYLQKENIIDESGMPKERFSAEFPKEGPSILRIQQVVRGDSAAYFCASSPPGDYEQYFGPGTRLTVT.

This clonotype was found many times. This chain connects TRBV7-8 to TRBJ1-2; no clear D gene. CDR1 and CDR2 from the germline V gene are SGHVS and FQNEAQ. This CDR3 is built from 12 residues. V was shortened by 0 bases and J by 11 bases, with 10 bases between the two germline ends. The chain's CDR3 is CASSLAPYHYTF. The CDR3 DNA follows: TGTGCCAGCAGCTTAGCCCCGTATCATTACACCTTC.

This sequence joins TRBV29-1 and TRBJ2-7, with D unresolved. This CDR3 has 13 amino acids. CDR1 and CDR2 (germline): SQVTM, ANQGSEA. The ends were cut back, 4 bases at V and 0 bases at J, with 10 bases in the middle. CDR3 DNA sequence: TGCAGCGTTGGGGCTTGGGGCTCCTACGAGCAGTACTTC. Residues: CSVGAWGSYEQYF.